The following is a T cell receptor (beta chain) sequence with its context. The antigen is unknown. The sample belongs to a study of cytomegalovirus exposure and HLA in healthy donors. Study details: In an earlier analysis, 90 million to 120 million unique TCR beta sequences were found from 150 million to 200 million T cells. General study results and limits: Later analysis associated a missense DCLRE1C variant with TCR beta V- and J-gene trimming.

V shed 3 bases, J shed 1 base, and the junction held 6 bases outside the gene matches. The CDR3 length is 18 residues. Germline V gene lookup returns CDR1 SGDLS and CDR2 YYNGEE. The PCR was carried out with 60 Vbeta primers and 13 Jbeta primers. Only in-frame clones appear in the TCRdb table, and some are missing; sequencing was by immunoSEQ multiplex PCR. The sample includes some 130,000 clones, around 80% seen only once; the top ten take approximately 1.5%. The chain uses TRBV9 and TRBJ2-3; 15 nucleotides line up with TRBD2. The sample was PBMCs. The source of this sequence is a female donor in good health and CMV-seronegative. The CDR3 nucleotides are TGTGCCAGCAGCGCCCTGGGACTAGCGGGAGGTGGCACAGATACGCAGTATTTT. This sequence encodes CASSALGLAGGGTDTQYF. The variable domain in full, with the rest retrieved from reference TRBV9 and TRBJ2-3, is DSGVTQTPKHLITATGQRVTLRCSPRSGDLSVYWYQQSLDQGLQFLIQYYNGEERAKGNILERFSAQQFPDLHSELNLSSLELGDSALYFCASSALGLAGGGTDTQYFGPGTRLTVL.